A selection of T cell receptor beta chains follows, all from one sample in a study of blood T cell repertoires in COVID-19. Sequenced by immunoSEQ multiplex PCR; TCRdb stores in-frame clones only, minus some. The repertoire holds 77,000 or so clones, with approximately 83% as singletons. The sample consisted of peripheral blood. The receptors derive from a man aged 25-45 years with COVID-19, enrolled during active disease. Each CDR3 is given with its conserved first and last residue. Each record gives: J gene, D gene, V gene, clone size, CDR3 DNA, CDR3 protein. The D gene is left open where the match is weak. Clone size is given for some rows only: seen once, a few or many times, or a class if the clone is expanded.

J: TRBJ2-1; D: TRBD2; V: TRBV3-1/TRBV3-2; size: -; DNA: TGTGCCAGCAGCCCCGGGATCAGCGGGAGATTTGGCAATGAGCAGTTCTTC; CDR3: CASSPGISGRFGNEQFF
J: TRBJ1-5; D: -; V: TRBV28; size: -; DNA: TGTGCCAGCAGAACTTTGGGGGACTATCAGCCCCAGCATTTT; CDR3: CASRTLGDYQPQHF
J: TRBJ2-5; D: TRBD2; V: TRBV18; size: -; DNA: TGTGCCAGCTCCCCCCTAGCGGGGCTTACAGAAGAGACCCAGTACTTC; CDR3: CASSPLAGLTEETQYF
J: TRBJ1-5; D: TRBD1; V: TRBV4-3; size: -; DNA: TGCGCCAGCAGCCAAGCCAGGACAGGTAATCAGCCCCAGCATTTT; CDR3: CASSQARTGNQPQHF
J: TRBJ2-1; D: -; V: TRBV7-2; size: -; DNA: TGTGCCAGCAGCTTGACCCTAGCGTGGAATGAGCAGTTCTTC; CDR3: CASSLTLAWNEQFF
J: TRBJ2-3; D: TRBD2; V: TRBV30; size: -; DNA: TGTGCCTGGAGCTATGGACTAGCGGACACAGATACGCAGTATTTT; CDR3: CAWSYGLADTDTQYF
J: TRBJ1-1; D: -; V: TRBV14; size: -; DNA: TGTGCCAGCAGCCAAATCCCGGAGCTTGGAGCTTTCTTT; CDR3: CASSQIPELGAFF
J: TRBJ2-1; D: -; V: TRBV5-4; size: -; DNA: TGTGCCAGCAGCTTGGTCGGGATTGAGCAGTTCTTC; CDR3: CASSLVGIEQFF
J: TRBJ1-5; D: -; V: TRBV2; size: -; DNA: TGTGCCAGCACTTTCCAGGGTGATCAGCCCCAGCATTTT; CDR3: CASTFQGDQPQHF
J: TRBJ2-7; D: -; V: TRBV29-1; size: -; DNA: TGCAGCGTTTCCCTTTACGCGCAGGACGAGCAGTACTTC; CDR3: CSVSLYAQDEQYF
J: TRBJ2-1; D: -; V: TRBV28; size: -; DNA: TGTGCCAGCAGCAGGCCCCCAACGAATGAGCAGTTCTTC; CDR3: CASSRPPTNEQFF
J: TRBJ1-2; D: -; V: TRBV28; size: -; DNA: TGTGCCAGCAGTTATGGGCAGGGAGGCGATACCTTC; CDR3: CASSYGQGGDTF
J: TRBJ2-1; D: -; V: TRBV10-3; size: once; DNA: TGTGCCATCAGTGAGAAGACTTACAATGAGCAGTTCTTC; CDR3: CAISEKTYNEQFF
J: TRBJ2-7; D: -; V: TRBV19; size: -; DNA: TGTGCCAGTAGTCCCCGGCAGGGGACCCACGAGCAGTACTTC; CDR3: CASSPRQGTHEQYF
J: TRBJ2-5; D: -; V: TRBV21-1; size: once; DNA: TGTGCCAGCAGCACTCGGGGACAGGAGAACGTCACGCAAGAGACCCAGTACTTC; CDR3: CASSTRGQENVTQETQYF
J: TRBJ1-2; D: -; V: TRBV30; size: -; DNA: TGTGCCTGGAGTCTCATGGCAGGCGATAACTATGGCTACACCTTC; CDR3: CAWSLMAGDNYGYTF
J: TRBJ1-2; D: -; V: TRBV18; size: -; DNA: TGTGCCAGCTCACCCCAACCTGCAGGGTCTAACTATGGCTACACCTTC; CDR3: CASSPQPAGSNYGYTF
J: TRBJ2-5; D: -; V: TRBV19; size: -; DNA: TGTGCCAGTAGTATAGATAGTACGGACCAAGAGACCCAGTACTTC; CDR3: CASSIDSTDQETQYF
J: TRBJ2-1; D: TRBD2; V: TRBV19; size: -; DNA: TGTGCCAGTAGTATTCTAGCGGGAGCGGATGAGCAGTTCTTC; CDR3: CASSILAGADEQFF
J: TRBJ2-5; D: TRBD1; V: TRBV7-8; size: -; DNA: TGTGCCAGCAGCCCGGACAGGGGGCGCCTGGAGACCCAGTACTTC; CDR3: CASSPDRGRLETQYF
J: TRBJ1-1; D: -; V: TRBV24-1; size: -; DNA: TGTGCCTCTCGAAAGGGGACTGAAGCTTTCTTT; CDR3: CASRKGTEAFF
J: TRBJ1-5; D: -; V: TRBV3-1/TRBV3-2; size: -; DNA: TGTGCCAGCAGCCAAGTGTCCGGGAATCAGCCCCAGCATTTT; CDR3: CASSQVSGNQPQHF
J: TRBJ2-1; D: -; V: TRBV6-5; size: -; DNA: TGTGCCAGCAGGCTACAGGGCTACAATGAGCAGTTCTTC; CDR3: CASRLQGYNEQFF
J: TRBJ1-1; D: -; V: TRBV11-2; size: -; DNA: TGTGCCAGCAGCTTATCTCTGAACACTGAAGCTTTCTTT; CDR3: CASSLSLNTEAFF
J: TRBJ2-1; D: TRBD2; V: TRBV5-4; size: few; DNA: TGTGCCAGCAGCTTGAGAGGCGGGAGTACATACAATGAGCAGTTCTTC; CDR3: CASSLRGGSTYNEQFF
J: TRBJ1-6; D: TRBD1; V: TRBV6-5; size: -; DNA: TGTGCCAGCAGAGGTGGGACAGGGAATAATTCACCCCTCCACTTT; CDR3: CASRGGTGNNSPLHF
J: TRBJ2-5; D: -; V: TRBV11-2; size: -; DNA: TGTGCCAGCAGCTTCGACACCCAAGAGACCCAGTACTTC; CDR3: CASSFDTQETQYF
J: TRBJ2-1; D: TRBD2; V: TRBV11-1; size: -; DNA: TGTGCCAGCAGCCCGCGGGAGAAAGGAGGGCAATTCTTC; CDR3: CASSPREKGGQFF
J: TRBJ2-1; D: -; V: TRBV9; size: -; DNA: TGTGCCAGCAGCTCGCCAACTTACAATGAGCAGTTCTTC; CDR3: CASSSPTYNEQFF
J: TRBJ1-1; D: -; V: TRBV7-8; size: -; DNA: TGTGCCAGCAGCGGAACCGGGAGGAACACTGAAGCTTTCTTT; CDR3: CASSGTGRNTEAFF
J: TRBJ2-1; D: TRBD2; V: TRBV5-1; size: -; DNA: TGCGCCAGCAGCTCACTAGCGGGAGGTTCCCACAATGAGCAGTTCTTC; CDR3: CASSSLAGGSHNEQFF
J: TRBJ2-3; D: -; V: TRBV5-4; size: -; DNA: TGTGCCAGCCACTCGGCGGGGGCGGGGGGCACAGATACGCAGTATTTT; CDR3: CASHSAGAGGTDTQYF
J: TRBJ2-3; D: TRBD1; V: TRBV19; size: -; DNA: TGTGCCAGTAGTATGGGACAGGGACCAGATACGCAGTATTTT; CDR3: CASSMGQGPDTQYF
J: TRBJ2-2; D: -; V: TRBV6-1; size: once; DNA: TGTGCCAGCAGTGAGTTGTCCACGAACACCGGGGAGCTGTTTTTT; CDR3: CASSELSTNTGELFF
J: TRBJ1-5; D: TRBD1; V: TRBV19; size: -; DNA: TGTGCCAGTAGTATAGATCCGGGACAGGGAGGGAGCAATCAGCCCCAGCATTTT; CDR3: CASSIDPGQGGSNQPQHF
J: TRBJ2-7; D: -; V: TRBV3-1/TRBV3-2; size: -; DNA: TGTGCCAGCAGTTCCAACCCGGACAGATTCTACGAGCAGTACTTC; CDR3: CASSSNPDRFYEQYF
J: TRBJ1-4; D: -; V: TRBV4-3; size: -; DNA: TGCGCCAGCAGCCAGACCAGGGCCGAAAAACTGTTTTTT; CDR3: CASSQTRAEKLFF
J: TRBJ1-1; D: TRBD1; V: TRBV6-2/TRBV6-3; size: -; DNA: TGTGCCAGCAGCCGACAGGGCGGCACTGAAGCTTTCTTT; CDR3: CASSRQGGTEAFF
J: TRBJ1-6; D: TRBD1; V: TRBV10-3; size: -; DNA: TGTGCCATAGGACAGGGGGCGAGTTCACCCCTCCACTTT; CDR3: CAIGQGASSPLHF
J: TRBJ2-3; D: -; V: TRBV28; size: many; DNA: TGTGCCAGCAGTCTTACAGGGAGCACAGATACGCAGTATTTT; CDR3: CASSLTGSTDTQYF
J: TRBJ2-3; D: -; V: TRBV4-3; size: -; DNA: TGCGCCAGCAGCCAAGGGCCAGTGAGCACAGATACGCAGTATTTT; CDR3: CASSQGPVSTDTQYF
J: TRBJ1-1; D: -; V: TRBV28; size: -; DNA: TGTGCCAGCACCTTCGATAAGACAGGAATGAACACTGAAGCTTTCTTT; CDR3: CASTFDKTGMNTEAFF
J: TRBJ2-3; D: TRBD2; V: TRBV4-2; size: -; DNA: TGTGCCAGCAGCCGCGACCTCACTAGCGGCACAGATACGCAGTATTTT; CDR3: CASSRDLTSGTDTQYF
J: TRBJ2-1; D: TRBD2; V: TRBV3-1/TRBV3-2; size: -; DNA: TGTGCCAGCAGCTACAAGCTTGGTCCGACAGGACTAGCGGGTTTGGATGAGCAGTTCTTC; CDR3: CASSYKLGPTGLAGLDEQFF
J: TRBJ2-3; D: TRBD2; V: TRBV9; size: -; DNA: TGTGCCAGCAGCCTCGGACTAGTGAGCACAGATACGCAGTATTTT; CDR3: CASSLGLVSTDTQYF
J: TRBJ1-1; D: TRBD1; V: TRBV10-3; size: -; DNA: TGTGCCATCAGGGAGACAGGGGGGACTGAAGCTTTCTTT; CDR3: CAIRETGGTEAFF
J: TRBJ2-1; D: -; V: TRBV4-1; size: -; DNA: TGCGCCAGCAGCCAGCCGACGGGTCGTTACAATGAGCAGTTCTTC; CDR3: CASSQPTGRYNEQFF
J: TRBJ2-7; D: -; V: TRBV4-2; size: -; DNA: TGTGCCAGCAGCCAAGAGGGTAGTATCCGACGGGAGCTAAGCTACGAGCAGTACTTC; CDR3: CASSQEGSIRRELSYEQYF
J: TRBJ1-1; D: -; V: TRBV14; size: -; DNA: TGTGCCAGCAGCCAGGACACCATGAACACTGAAGCTTTCTTT; CDR3: CASSQDTMNTEAFF
J: TRBJ1-3; D: TRBD1; V: TRBV5-5; size: -; DNA: TGTGCCAGCAACCAGGGGGTTAGCTCTGGAAACACCATATATTTT; CDR3: CASNQGVSSGNTIYF
J: TRBJ2-1; D: -; V: TRBV4-1; size: -; DNA: TGCGCCAGCAGCCAAGTTCAGGTTTCCTACAATGAGCAGTTCTTC; CDR3: CASSQVQVSYNEQFF
J: TRBJ1-1; D: -; V: TRBV7-9; size: few; DNA: TGTGCCAGCCACAGGGACCTGAACACTGAAGCTTTCTTT; CDR3: CASHRDLNTEAFF